This T cell receptor (beta chain) was recovered during a study of response to subunit inactivated influenza vaccine. Study-wide findings and caveats: Authors proposed each seasonal influenza vaccination draws in few new T cells.

Of note for this clonotype: As yet, its antigen is unknown.

V shed 4 bases and J shed 8 bases, with 9 bases lying between them. The CDR3 is 12 amino acids. TCRdb passed the RT-PCR reads through MiXCR, listing each CDR3 protein once. This table holds hundreds of thousands of distinct CDR3 sequences, roughly 20% found once. The sample was PBMCs from blood, taken less than 22 months after vaccination. This TCR came from a man between 50 and 69 years old who received an inactivated influenza vaccine. J is TRBJ2-1 and V is TRBV12-3 or TRBV12-4; no clear D gene. This chain's CDR3 is CASSWQGYEQFF. The CDR3 DNA reads TGTGCCAGCAGTTGGCAAGGATATGAGCAGTTCTTC.